The 6 T cell receptor beta chains below all came from one sample that was sequenced in a study of blood T cell repertoires in COVID-19. TCRdb keeps only in-frame clones here, not all; method: immunoSEQ multiplex PCR. The sample contains about 76,000 clones, 80% to 90% of which appear only once. The specimen sequenced was peripheral blood. The receptors were sampled from a man in his fifties or sixties with active COVID-19.

The rearrangement joins TRBV4-3 to TRBJ2-7; a possible D gene is TRBD2 (5 bases). CDR3 length: 14 residues. The ends were cut back, 1 base at V and 0 bases at J, with 7 bases in the middle. The V gene's germline CDR1 is LGHNA and CDR2 YSLEER. The CDR3 nucleotides are TGCGCCAGCAGCCAAGCCACTAGCTCCTACGAGCAGTACTTC. Protein sequence: CASSQATSSYEQYF.

The rearrangement joins TRBV5-4 to TRBJ1-2, with D unresolved. Germline CDR1 SGHNT, CDR2 YYREEE (reference sequence). The CDR3 contains 17 residues. V was trimmed by 0 bases and J by 3 bases, leaving 18 bases between them. The CDR3 reads CASSLGLARQSDYGYTF. Written as DNA, the CDR3 is TGTGCCAGCAGCTTGGGCCTCGCCAGACAATCCGACTATGGCTACACCTTC.

The chain carries TRBV3-1 (or the pseudogene TRBV3-2) and TRBJ1-1; maybe TRBD1 (5 bases). The V end was cut by 7 bases, the J end by 3 bases, with 24 bases between. The CDR3 covers 17 residues. Per germline, CDR1 LGHDT and CDR2 YNNKEL (reference sequence). The CDR3: CASTSWGGAGRDTEAFF. The CDR3 DNA reads TGTGCCAGCACCTCGTGGGGGGGAGCAGGTAGGGACACTGAAGCTTTCTTT.

By sample fraction, this clone is medium-sized. The V gene is TRBV28, the J gene TRBJ1-1; D is unclear. The CDR3 loop spans 16 amino acids. Germline assignment: CDR1 MDHEN and CDR2 SYDVKM. The germline V and J ends were trimmed by 5 bases and 0 bases, with 16 bases remaining between them. As DNA, the CDR3 is TGTGCCAGCAGTCCCCCCTACTCTTCGCTGAACACTGAAGCTTTCTTT. Its protein product is CASSPPYSSLNTEAFF.

The rearrangement uses TRBV14 and TRBJ1-1, with D tentatively TRBD1 (5 bases). This CDR3 has 16 residues. V gave up 0 bases and J gave up 5 bases, with 16 bases separating them. Germline lookup yields CDR1 SGHDN and CDR2 FVKESK. CDR3 sequence: CASSQEWGEIRTEAFF. The CDR3 region has the DNA TGTGCCAGCAGCCAAGAGTGGGGGGAAATAAGGACTGAAGCTTTCTTT.

The genes are TRBV27 and TRBJ1-6, with TRBD1 matching 12 bases. Germline V CDR1 and CDR2: MNHEY, SMNVEV (reference sequence). The CDR3 runs 18 residues. The V segment lost 2 bases and the J segment 8 bases; nucleotides outside the gene matches: 10. The CDR3 here is CASSLRSWDRGQDSPLHF. CDR3 coding DNA: TGTGCCAGCAGTTTAAGGTCTTGGGACAGGGGGCAGGATTCACCCCTCCACTTT.